Reported below is one TCR beta chain. One junction end does not reproduce the germline sequence, and a read error may be involved. TCR beta cDNA was made from approximately 540 ng total RNA with a constant-region primer. Three nested multiplex PCR rounds of slightly modified ARM-PCR generated TCR beta libraries. A C-beta reverse primer and TRBV1-TRBV30 forward primers served in each of the first two PCR rounds, at ten to eleven cycles apiece. TCRdb recomputed calls from the multiplex PCR reads with MiXCR, one row per CDR3 protein. The sample includes tens of thousands of distinct CDR3 sequences, about 78% seen only once; the top ten take roughly 24%. This entry is derived from a study of tumor-infiltrating lymphocytes in primary liver carcinoma. From approximately 20-30 mg of unsorted bulk tissue, DNA and RNA were co-extracted together. The CDR3 contains 15 residues. Germline CDR1 is MGHRA and CDR2 is YSYEKL.

The TCR comes from a man aged 35-49 years with primary liver carcinoma and hepatitis B virus infection. Sequencing input: liver tumor tissue from sampling region 5. Subset noted: tumor region T5, tumor centre. V usage is TRBV4-1 and J usage is TRBJ2-1, with 11 bases aligning to TRBD1. CDR3 DNA: TGCACCAGCAGCCAAGGACAGGGGGCTTGGAATGTGCAGTTCTTC. Residues: CTSSQGQGAWNVQFF.